There are a few counts of the clone carrying this T cell receptor beta chain. V dropped 2 bases and J dropped 5; count of bases not matched to a gene: 5. There are 15 residues in the CDR3. Germline CDR1 and CDR2: SGHNT and YYREEE (reference sequence). The repertoire was sequenced with immunoSEQ multiplex PCR; TCRdb's copy has only in-frame clones and lacks some. The table records some 41,000 clones, 82% of them present only once. The sample belongs to a study of blood T cell repertoires in COVID-19. Study at large: Italy, Spain and the United States were the sources of the convalescent and acute COVID-19 samples. The analysed material was cDNA or gDNA that came from T cells, B-cell-depleted T cells, or PBMCs.

The V call is TRBV5-4, the J call TRBJ2-1; TRBD1 agrees at 9 bases. The clonotype comes from a woman between 70 and 85 years old with acute or convalescent COVID-19. Input material: peripheral blood. CDR3 DNA sequence: TGTGCCAGCAGCTTCCGGACAGGGGTAAACAATGAGCAGTTCTTC. Its translation: CASSFRTGVNNEQFF.